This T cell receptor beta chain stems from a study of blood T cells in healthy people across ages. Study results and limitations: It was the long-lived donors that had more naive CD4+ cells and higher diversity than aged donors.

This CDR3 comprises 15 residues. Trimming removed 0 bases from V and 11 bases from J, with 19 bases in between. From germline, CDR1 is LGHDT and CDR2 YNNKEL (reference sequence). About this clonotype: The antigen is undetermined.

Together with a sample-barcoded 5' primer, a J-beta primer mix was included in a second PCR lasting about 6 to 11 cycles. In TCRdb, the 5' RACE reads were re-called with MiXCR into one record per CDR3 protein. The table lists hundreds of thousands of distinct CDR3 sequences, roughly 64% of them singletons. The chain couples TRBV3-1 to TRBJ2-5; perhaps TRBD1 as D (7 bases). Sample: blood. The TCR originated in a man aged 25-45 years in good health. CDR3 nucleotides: TGTGCCAGCAGCCAAGATGGGGCAGGGGGGTTTGAGCAGTACTTC. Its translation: CASSQDGAGGFEQYF.